The rows below give T cell receptor beta chains drawn from one sample of a study of beta chain features in type 1 diabetes. Repertoires were generated with immunoSEQ multiplex PCR, while TCRdb's copy carries only in-frame clones and drops some. The table records approximately 300,000 clones, approximately 9.9% of them present only once. The sequenced sample was naive CD4+ T cells from blood. These receptors were taken from a woman under 40 in good health. The CDR3 runs from the conserved cysteine through the conserved F or W. D genes are given only for firm matches. A clone size is listed for some rows: how often the clone was seen (once, few, many), or a class if it is expanded.

D	V	J	size	CDR3	DNA
TRBD2	TRBV14	TRBJ2-1	-	CASSQGVAGGYEQFF	TGTGCCAGCAGCCAAGGGGTTGCGGGAGGGTATGAGCAGTTCTTC
TRBD2	TRBV5-1	TRBJ2-1	-	CASSLELVAGGPYNEQFF	TGCGCCAGCAGCTTGGAACTAGTAGCGGGAGGGCCGTACAATGAGCAGTTCTTC
TRBD2	TRBV18	TRBJ2-3	-	CASSPGTSGNTDTQYF	TGTGCCAGCTCACCAGGGACTAGCGGTAACACAGATACGCAGTATTTT
-	TRBV7-2	TRBJ2-6	-	CASSLAASGVAGANVLTF	TGTGCCAGCAGCCTAGCAGCATCTGGAGTCGCTGGGGCCAACGTCCTGACTTTC
-	TRBV15	TRBJ2-7	-	CATSRPTGNSYEQYF	TGTGCCACCAGCAGACCGACGGGAAACTCCTACGAGCAGTACTTC
TRBD2	TRBV25-1	TRBJ2-5	few	CASSVQLAGGFQSETQYF	TGTGCCAGCAGTGTTCAGCTAGCGGGAGGGTTTCAATCAGAGACCCAGTACTTC
TRBD1	TRBV28	TRBJ2-5	few	CASSGGTGFRETQYF	TGTGCCAGCAGTGGGGGGACAGGGTTTAGGGAGACCCAGTACTTC
-	TRBV27	TRBJ1-5	-	CASRSGNQPQHF	TGTGCCAGCAGGTCTGGCAATCAGCCCCAGCATTTT
-	TRBV6-6	TRBJ2-7	-	CASSYVGEGYVEQYF	TGTGCCAGCAGTTACGTTGGAGAAGGTTACGTCGAGCAGTACTTC
TRBD1	TRBV5-1	TRBJ2-7	-	CASSLGQGAYEQYF	TGCGCCAGCAGCTTGGGACAGGGGGCCTACGAGCAGTACTTC
TRBD2	TRBV7-6	TRBJ2-1	-	CASSHSAGLYNEQFF	TGTGCCAGCAGCCACTCAGCGGGACTTTACAATGAGCAGTTCTTC
-	TRBV18	TRBJ2-3	few	CASSPGATDTQYF	TGTGCCAGCTCACCAGGGGCGACAGATACGCAGTATTTT
TRBD2	TRBV15	TRBJ2-7	few	CATSSLAGAVYEQYF	TGTGCCACCAGCAGCCTAGCGGGAGCAGTCTACGAGCAGTACTTC
TRBD2	TRBV7-2	TRBJ2-3	-	CASSSRTSGRLGRNTQYF	TGTGCCAGCAGCTCACGGACTAGCGGGAGGCTCGGGCGAAATACGCAGTATTTT
-	TRBV6-5	TRBJ2-5	-	CASTQSGEQYF	TGTGCCAGCACCCAAAGTGGAGAGCAGTACTTC
TRBD2	TRBV7-6	TRBJ2-4	-	CASSRLAGDDKNIQYF	TGTGCCAGCAGCCGTCTAGCGGGAGACGACAAAAACATTCAGTACTTC
-	TRBV6-5	TRBJ2-7	-	CASSRTSYEQYF	TGTGCCAGCAGTAGAACTAGCTACGAGCAGTACTTC
TRBD1	TRBV30	TRBJ1-2	few	CAWSPTGFGYTF	TGTGCCTGGAGTCCGACAGGGTTCGGCTACACCTTC
TRBD1	TRBV28	TRBJ2-7	-	CATKDRVYEQYF	TGTGCCACCAAGGACAGGGTCTACGAGCAGTACTTC
-	TRBV28	TRBJ2-2	few	CASRYSGNTGELFF	TGTGCCAGCAGATACTCAGGAAACACCGGGGAGCTGTTTTTT
-	TRBV29-1	TRBJ2-1	-	CSAGLGNEQFF	TGCAGCGCCGGACTGGGCAATGAGCAGTTCTTC
TRBD2	TRBV9	TRBJ2-5	few	CASSAGLAMETQYF	TGTGCCAGCAGCGCGGGACTAGCTATGGAGACCCAGTACTTC
-	TRBV5-1	TRBJ2-7	-	CASSLNSRTYEQYF	TGCGCCAGCAGCTTGAATTCCCGTACCTACGAGCAGTACTTC
-	TRBV11-3	TRBJ2-1	-	CASSLTGLAYNEQFF	TGTGCCAGCAGCTTGACCGGGTTGGCCTACAATGAGCAGTTCTTC
TRBD1	TRBV23-1	TRBJ1-4	many	CASRAQGKGGEKLFF	TGCGCCAGCAGGGCACAGGGGAAAGGTGGTGAAAAACTGTTTTTT
TRBD2	TRBV5-6	TRBJ2-7	few	CASSPLLAGVSYEQYF	TGTGCCAGCAGCCCCCTCCTAGCGGGGGTCTCCTACGAGCAGTACTTC
TRBD2	TRBV7-2	TRBJ2-7	few	CASSLVGGGYGSYEQYF	TGTGCCAGCAGCTTAGTGGGGGGGGGTTATGGATCCTACGAGCAGTACTTC
-	TRBV6-1	TRBJ2-3	few	CASRDGGTDTQYF	TGTGCCAGCAGGGACGGGGGCACAGATACGCAGTATTTT